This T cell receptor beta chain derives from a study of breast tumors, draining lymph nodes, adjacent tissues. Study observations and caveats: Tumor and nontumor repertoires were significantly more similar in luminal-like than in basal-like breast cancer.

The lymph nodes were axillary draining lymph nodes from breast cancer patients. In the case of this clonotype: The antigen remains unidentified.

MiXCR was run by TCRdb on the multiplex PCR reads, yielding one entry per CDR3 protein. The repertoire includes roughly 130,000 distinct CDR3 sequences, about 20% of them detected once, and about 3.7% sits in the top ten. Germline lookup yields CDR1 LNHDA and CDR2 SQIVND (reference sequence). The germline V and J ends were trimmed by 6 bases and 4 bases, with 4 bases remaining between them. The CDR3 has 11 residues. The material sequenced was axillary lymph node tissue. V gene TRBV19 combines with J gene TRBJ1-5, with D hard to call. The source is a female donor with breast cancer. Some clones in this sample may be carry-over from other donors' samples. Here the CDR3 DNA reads TGTGCCAGTAGGAGTAATCAGCCCCAGCATTTT. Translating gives CASRSNQPQHF.